These 15 T cell receptor beta chains originate from one sample sequenced in a study of blood T cells in healthy people across ages. Primed by a sample-barcoded 5' primer and a J-beta primer mix, a second PCR proceeded for about 7 to 12 cycles. TCRdb called the 5' RACE reads again in MiXCR, with one record for every CDR3 protein. The sample lists 600,000 or so distinct CDR3 sequences, about 30% occurring once. The sequencing sample was made of blood. The receptors derive from a woman aged 80 or over in good health.

There are a few counts of this clonotype. V and J are TRBV10-3 and TRBJ1-3, with D possibly being TRBD1 (5 bases). This CDR3 is built from 18 residues. Trimming took 0 bases from V and 1 from J, leaving 16 bases between them. CDR1 is ENHRY, CDR2 SYGVKD, per germline. The CDR3 DNA reads as TGTGCCATCAGTGAGTCGACTGGGGCGAGGGTATCTGGAAACACCATATATTTT. Translated: CAISESTGARVSGNTIYF.

The J gene is TRBJ1-1, the V gene TRBV30; no definite D call. V lost 2 bases to trimming and J lost 6 bases, with 7 bases between them. The CDR3 is 11 residues long. Germline V lookup: CDR1 GTSNPN, CDR2 SVGIG (reference sequence). The CDR3 region is CAWSINAEAFF. CDR3 sequence (DNA): TGTGCCTGGAGTATTAACGCTGAAGCTTTCTTT.

This clonotype was seen at least ten times. The chain combines TRBV20-1 with TRBJ2-1, with no clear D. The CDR3 totals 13 residues. V lost 5 bases to trimming and J lost 8 bases, with 16 bases between them. Germline V lookup: CDR1 DFQATT, CDR2 SNEGSKA (reference sequence). CDR3 DNA: TGCAGTGCTTACGGGCAGGACCTCCATGAGCAGTTCTTC. Translating it yields CSAYGQDLHEQFF.

About this clonotype: This may be a read error, as it is one base from a much larger clone. V is TRBV20-1 and J is TRBJ2-3, with 9 bases matching TRBD2. V dropped 6 bases and J dropped 2; count of bases not matched to a gene: 15. The CDR3 is 17 amino acids. The V gene's germline CDR1 is DFQATT and CDR2 SNEGSKA (reference sequence). As DNA, the CDR3 is TGCAGTGCCCGCCGGGCTAGCGGGGTCTCCTACACAGATACGCAGTATTTT. Translated: CSARRASGVSYTDTQYF.

This clonotype occurred a few times. The rearrangement uses TRBV5-1 and TRBJ1-1; D is unresolved. Trimming shortened V by 0 bases and J by 7 bases, and 10 bases separated the two germline ends. The CDR3 is 13 residues long. Germline V gene sequence: CDR1 SGHRS, CDR2 YFSETQ. The CDR3 DNA follows: TGCGCCAGCAGCTTGGTGGGCGGGAATGAAGCTTTCTTT. Its protein is CASSLVGGNEAFF.

V and J are TRBV20-1 and TRBJ1-2; 9 positions agree with TRBD1. Per the germline V gene, CDR1 is DFQATT and CDR2 is SNEGSKA (reference sequence). The ends lost 3 bases at V and 7 bases at J; junction bases unmatched: 9. This CDR3 comprises 14 residues. This CDR3 is CSASDSGTGSGYTF. The CDR3 DNA reads as TGCAGTGCTAGCGACTCCGGGACAGGGAGTGGCTACACCTTC.

This clonotype turned up a few times. This rearrangement joins TRBV10-3 to TRBJ1-5; 7 bases are a match to TRBD1. The CDR3 contains 15 residues. Germline trimming cut 10 bases from V and 0 bases from J; bases unmatched to any gene: 9. The germline gives CDR1 ENHRY, CDR2 SYGVKD. The CDR3 is CATTQGGSSNQPQHF. The CDR3 DNA reads TGTGCCACGACCCAGGGGGGGAGTAGCAATCAGCCCCAGCATTTT.

This clonotype was seen a few times. The chain uses TRBV5-1 and TRBJ2-1; D remains unclear. V shed 4 bases and J shed 0 bases, with 17 bases lying between them. This CDR3 region has 17 residues. Germline V gene sequence: CDR1 SGHRS, CDR2 YFSETQ. In DNA, the CDR3 is TGCGCCAGCAGCCCAGGTGGTGGACCAAGCTCCTACAATGAGCAGTTCTTC. Translation gives CASSPGGGPSSYNEQFF.

This clonotype was counted many times. The chain couples TRBV20-1 to TRBJ2-5; D gene unclear. Germline CDR1 and CDR2: DFQATT and SNEGSKA (reference sequence). V was pared by 3 bases and J by 5 bases, with 19 bases between. The CDR3 extends over 15 amino acids. Here the CDR3 reads CSARRLRAARETQYF. The CDR3 coding sequence is TGCAGTGCTAGGCGCCTTAGGGCGGCGCGGGAGACCCAGTACTTC.

This clonotype has only a few counts. The missing conserved phenylalanine or tryptophan at the end of this CDR3 makes a read error likely. The rearrangement joins TRBV5-1 to TRBJ2-3; D ambiguous. V was clipped by 5 bases and J by 0 bases, with 7 bases between them. Germline V gives CDR1 SGHRS, CDR2 YFSETQ. The CDR3 extends over 13 amino acids. The DNA for the CDR3 is TGCGCCAGCAGGGCCGACAGCACAGATACGCAGTATTTG. Amino acids: CASRADSTDTQYL.

On this clonotype: Possible read error: a much larger clone is one base away. This rearrangement joins TRBV12-3 or TRBV12-4 to TRBJ2-7; 7 bases agree with TRBD1. This CDR3 contains 14 residues. The CDR3 loop reads CASSSDRESCEQYF. The CDR3 DNA is TGTGCCAGCAGTTCTGACAGGGAGTCCTGCGAGCAGTACTTC.

This clonotype appeared many times. This chain joins TRBV4-2 and TRBJ1-2; no clear D. V lost 1 base to trimming and J lost 7 bases, with 22 bases between them. The CDR3 spans 17 residues. Germline V gene lookup returns CDR1 LGHNA and CDR2 YNFKEQ. The CDR3, as DNA: TGTGCCAGCAGCCAAGCCTCCGGGATGCTAAATTTTGTTGGCTACACCTTC. It specifies CASSQASGMLNFVGYTF.

This clonotype was seen a few times. The chain combines TRBV6-2 or TRBV6-3 with TRBJ2-5; TRBD1 matches at 7 bases. Looked up from germline, CDR1 is MNHEY and CDR2 is SVGEGT. The J segment lost 0 bases and the V segment lost 7 bases, leaving 11 bases of the junction unmatched. The CDR3 consists of 16 residues. CDR3 protein: CASTTGVPKYQETQYF. CDR3 in DNA: TGTGCCAGCACAACAGGGGTGCCTAAGTACCAAGAGACCCAGTACTTC.

At least ten counts were recorded for this clonotype. The V and J genes are TRBV7-3 and TRBJ2-1; 7 bases agree with TRBD2. Germline trimming cut 4 bases from V and 7 bases from J; bases unmatched to any gene: 4. CDR1 is SGHTA, CDR2 FQGTGA, per germline. The CDR3 is made up of 13 amino acids. The CDR3 DNA sequence: TGTGCCAGCAGCTATCAGGGAGGGAATGAGCAGTTCTTC. This sequence encodes CASSYQGGNEQFF.

This clonotype showed up just once. A much larger clonotype is one base distant, so this may be a read error. The limits of the CDR3 on the DNA are not certain, so only TCRdb's listed CDR3 is given. The chain couples TRBV20-1 to TRBJ1-2. The CDR3 is 14 residues long, counting both termini. Looked up from germline, CDR1 is DFQATT and CDR2 is SNEGSKA (reference sequence). The CDR3: CSGGSDPFGYGCTF.